The 8 T cell receptor beta chains reported below all come from one sample, sequenced in a study of a mutant IDH1 vaccine in newly diagnosed glioma (dated by TCRdb to about 2021). Per the publication, the time point label means: week 35, safety follow-up. Each vaccine dose was 300 ug of a 20-mer mutant IDH1 peptide in Montanide, given subcutaneously with topical imiquimod. No antigen is known for these receptors. Library preparation was by the immunoSEQ multiplex PCR assay. TCRdb limited this immuneACCESS table to in-frame rearrangements with V and J called. A share of clones is missing; checked studies link under half to unresolved V genes, and the rest is unexplained. In this sample the table shows about 45,000 clones, about 92% of which occur a single time. The ten top clones hold 2.3% of the sample. This specimen was PBMCs, taken from a glioma patient whose treatment included an IDH1 peptide vaccine. These receptors all come from a man aged 50 or older with glioma.

This chain uses TRBV6-5 with TRBJ2-1; D remains unclear. The CDR3 has 11 amino acids. Germline V gene lookup returns CDR1 MNHEY and CDR2 SVGAGI. Trimming removed 6 bases from V and 4 bases from J, with 4 bases in between. This CDR3 is CASSQYNEQFF. CDR3 DNA: TGTGCCAGCAGCCAATACAATGAGCAGTTCTTC.

The chain combines TRBV7-8 with TRBJ2-7; 8 bases align to TRBD1. CDR1 and CDR2 from the germline V gene are SGHVS and FQNEAQ. The junction had 21 bases not matched to a gene; V was cut back by 4 bases and J by 4 bases. The CDR3 loop spans 19 amino acids. As DNA, the CDR3 is TGTGCCAGCAGCTCTGCCAGGGGGCCCACCCCCGGCCTATATTACGAGCAGTACTTC. Protein: CASSSARGPTPGLYYEQYF. The complete variable domain, with remaining parts taken from reference TRBV7-8 and TRBJ2-7, reads GAGVSQSPRYKVAKRGQDVALRCDPISGHVSLFWYQQALGQGPEFLTYFQNEAQLDKSGLPSDRFFAERPEGSVSTLKIQRTQQEDSAVYLCASSSARGPTPGLYYEQYFGPGTRLTVT.

The genes are TRBV28 and TRBJ1-1; D is possibly TRBD1 (5 bases). Germline V CDR1 and CDR2: MDHEN, SYDVKM. The CDR3 has 14 residues. V was clipped by 2 bases and J by 6 bases, with 13 bases between them. This chain's CDR3 is CASSLLAGRAEAFF. The CDR3 DNA follows: TGTGCCAGCAGTTTACTGGCAGGGCGCGCTGAAGCTTTCTTT.

The gene calls are TRBV14 and TRBJ2-1, with D unclear. Trimming left V 6 bases short and J 9 bases short, with 12 bases between. This CDR3 comprises 12 residues. Germline V gives CDR1 SGHDN, CDR2 FVKESK. For the CDR3, the DNA is TGTGCCAGCAGTCACGTAGGATCTGAGCAGTTCTTC. This codes for CASSHVGSEQFF.

The chain employs TRBV4-2 and TRBJ1-2; D perhaps matches TRBD1 (5 bases). The CDR3 has 16 residues. Germline V gives CDR1 LGHNA, CDR2 YNFKEQ. V was pared by 1 base and J by 3 bases, with 15 bases between. Here the CDR3 DNA reads TGTGCCAGCAGCCAAGGAGGGGTTGGGGGGGACTATGGCTACACCTTC. Its protein product is CASSQGGVGGDYGYTF.

J is TRBJ2-7 and V is TRBV7-2; D possibly uses TRBD1 or TRBD2 (5 bases each). This CDR3 spans 15 amino acids. The V end lost 2 bases, the J end lost 0 bases, and 11 bases lay between the germline ends. Germline lookup yields CDR1 SGHTA and CDR2 FQGNSA. CDR3 nucleotides: TGTGCCAGCAGCTTAACCCCAGGGAGCTCCTACGAGCAGTACTTC. Its translation: CASSLTPGSSYEQYF.

This chain links TRBV28 with TRBJ1-2, with 10 positions matching TRBD1. Germline CDR1 and CDR2: MDHEN and SYDVKM. The CDR3 length is 13 residues. V was pared by 6 bases and J by 5 bases, with 3 bases of the junction left unmatched. This CDR3 reads CASREDRGYGYTF. The CDR3 DNA sequence: TGTGCCAGCAGAGAGGACAGGGGGTATGGCTACACCTTC.

The chain uses TRBV28 and TRBJ1-2; 7 bases align to TRBD1. Germline assignment: CDR1 MDHEN and CDR2 SYDVKM. This CDR3 comprises 12 residues. V shed 8 bases, J shed 4 bases, and the junction held 4 bases outside the gene matches. CDR3 coding DNA: TGTGCCAGCCGGGACAGCACCTATGGCTACACCTTC. Amino acid sequence: CASRDSTYGYTF.